The 15 T cell receptor beta chains below were found in one sample sequenced in a study of cytomegalovirus exposure and HLA in healthy donors. This PCR relied on a set of 60 Vbeta primers and 13 Jbeta primers. Assay used: immunoSEQ multiplex PCR; TCRdb lists only in-frame clones, some missing. The sample shows about 200,000 clones, about four fifths of them seen only once. What was sequenced was PBMCs. Receptors originate from a woman in her 40s in good health and CMV-seronegative.

This rearrangement joins TRBV15 to TRBJ1-2, with unresolved D. V shed 0 bases and J shed 7 bases, with 9 bases lying between them. Germline CDR1 reads LNHNV; CDR2 reads YYDKDF (reference sequence). This CDR3 region has 13 residues. The CDR3 here is CATSRDGVGGYTF. The DNA of the CDR3 is TGTGCCACCAGCAGAGATGGAGTGGGTGGCTACACCTTC.

The genes are TRBV29-1 and TRBJ1-5; maybe TRBD1 (5 bases). From germline, CDR1 is SQVTM and CDR2 ANQGSEA. With 4 bases removed from V and 2 bases from J, the gap between germline ends came to 12 bases. The CDR3 runs to 14 residues. The CDR3 sequence is CSVGISGGNQPQHF. In DNA, the CDR3 is TGCAGCGTTGGGATATCGGGGGGCAATCAGCCCCAGCATTTT.

This clone was seen a single time. The chain links TRBV11-3 to TRBJ1-3, with D maybe TRBD1 (5 bases). V dropped 4 bases and J dropped 1 base, with 17 bases sitting between them. From germline, CDR1 is SGHNT and CDR2 YENEEA. The length of the CDR3 is 17 residues. As DNA, the CDR3 is TGTGCCAGCAGCTCCCCGTTCAGGGTGGCTTCTGGAAACACCATATATTTT. Its translation: CASSSPFRVASGNTIYF.

This clone has a single count. The genes are TRBV5-1 and TRBJ2-2, with 7 bases matching TRBD1. CDR1 and CDR2 (germline): SGHRS, YFSETQ. The CDR3 runs to 14 residues. V was pared by 2 bases and J by 6 bases, with 4 bases of the junction left unmatched. DNA of the CDR3: TGCGCCAGCAGCTTTGCTACAGGGGCCGGGGAGCTGTTTTTT. It encodes CASSFATGAGELFF. Using reference TRBV5-1 and TRBJ2-2 for the parts outside the CDR3, the full variable domain is KAGVTQTPRYLIKTRGQQVTLSCSPISGHRSVSWYQQTPGQGLQFLFEYFSETQRNKGNFPGRFSGRQFSNSRSEMNVSTLELGDSALYLCASSFATGAGELFFGEGSRLTVL.

This clone appeared once. The chain joins TRBV6-1 to TRBJ1-1; D not certain. Trimming removed 5 bases at V and 11 bases at J, with 9 bases between. Germline-derived CDR1 and CDR2 are MNHNS and SASEGT. This CDR3 has 10 residues. The CDR3 nucleotides read TGTGCCAGCAGTAACCCGGTTGCTTTCTTT. Translating it yields CASSNPVAFF.

The chain links TRBV5-1 to TRBJ2-5, with TRBD1 identical over 7 bases. The J segment lost 2 bases and the V segment lost 1 base, leaving 2 bases of the junction unmatched. CDR1 is SGHRS, CDR2 YFSETQ, per germline. The CDR3 is 14 amino acids. CDR3 sequence: CASSLRQGQETQYF. For the CDR3, the DNA is TGCGCCAGCAGCTTGAGACAGGGACAAGAGACCCAGTACTTC.

The V gene is TRBV19, the J gene TRBJ1-1; D is unresolved. The germline V and J ends were trimmed by 0 bases and 1 base, with 18 bases remaining between them. The germline CDR1 and CDR2 sequences are LNHDA and SQIVND (reference sequence). The CDR3 is made up of 18 amino acids. The CDR3 DNA is TGTGCCAGTAGTATAGATATAGAGTCCCCCCTAACGAACACTGAAGCTTTCTTT. Translating gives CASSIDIESPLTNTEAFF.

This chain links TRBV7-8 with TRBJ2-7, with D perhaps TRBD1 (6 bases). Germline CDR1 is SGHVS and CDR2 is FQNEAQ. Trimming removed 0 bases from V and 3 bases from J, with 9 bases in between. The length of the CDR3 is 14 residues. CDR3 DNA: TGTGCCAGCAGCTTAGCAACAGGGAGCTACGAGCAGTACTTC. Protein sequence: CASSLATGSYEQYF.

Details on this clone: The conserved phenylalanine or tryptophan is not found at the CDR3 terminus, so this likely reflects a read error. This chain joins TRBV5-6 and TRBJ1-5, with D possibly TRBD1 on 5 matching bases. Trimming took 1 base from V and 10 from J, leaving 12 bases between them. Looked up from germline, CDR1 is SGHDT and CDR2 is YYEEEE. The CDR3 length is 13 residues. The CDR3 DNA follows: TGTGCCAGCAGCTTGCGACAGCTAACCCCCCAGCATCTT. Residues: CASSLRQLTPQHL.

The chain couples TRBV30 to TRBJ2-1, with D possibly being TRBD2 (7 bases). Trimming took off 3 bases at V and 6 bases at J, with 15 bases between the two ends. The germline CDR1 and CDR2 sequences are GTSNPN and SVGIG (reference sequence). The CDR3 covers 14 residues. As DNA, the CDR3 is TGTGCCTGGAGATCGAGGGAGGGGGGCAATGAGCAGTTCTTC. It encodes CAWRSREGGNEQFF.

The J gene is TRBJ2-4, the V gene TRBV2; 9 bases match TRBD2. V lost 8 bases, J lost 3 bases, and 8 bases stayed unmatched. CDR3 size: 15 residues. The germline V gene encodes CDR1 SNHLY and CDR2 FYNNEI. CDR3: CASASGVAVKNIQYF. The DNA of the CDR3 is TGTGCCAGCGCTAGCGGGGTTGCGGTCAAAAACATTCAGTACTTC. The full variable domain, in which reference TRBV2 and TRBJ2-4 provide the parts outside the CDR3, is EPEVTQTPSHQVTQMGQEVILRCVPISNHLYFYWYRQILGQKVEFLVSFYNNEISEKSEIFDDQFSVERPDGSNFTLKIRSTKLEDSAMYFCASASGVAVKNIQYFGAGTRLSVL.

This clone has a single count. The J gene is TRBJ2-5, the V gene TRBV5-1; D may be TRBD2 (6 bases). Deletions cut 7 bases from V and 5 bases from J, with 12 bases between. There are 12 residues in the CDR3. Germline CDR1 and CDR2: SGHRS and YFSETQ. The CDR3 bases are TGCGCCAGCTCGGGAGTAGGTGAGACCCAGTACTTC. This sequence encodes CASSGVGETQYF.

The rearrangement joins TRBV5-5 to TRBJ2-1; possibly TRBD1 for D (6 bases). Germline assignment: CDR1 SGHKS and CDR2 YYEKEE (reference sequence). The CDR3 loop spans 14 amino acids. Trimming took off 0 bases at V and 6 bases at J, with 10 bases between the two ends. As DNA, the CDR3 is TGTGCCAGCAGCTTGGCACAGGGAATCAATGAGCAGTTCTTC. It yields the protein CASSLAQGINEQFF.

The gene calls are TRBV2 and TRBJ1-6; 8 bases line up with TRBD1. This CDR3 has 11 amino acids. Trimming cost V 10 bases and J 8 bases; bases outside gene matches: 1. From germline, CDR1 is SNHLY and CDR2 FYNNEI. The CDR3 sequence: CATDRDSPLHF. In DNA, the CDR3 is TGTGCCACGGACAGGGATTCACCCCTCCACTTT. The full variable domain, with the rest looked up from reference TRBV2 and TRBJ1-6, is EPEVTQTPSHQVTQMGQEVILRCVPISNHLYFYWYRQILGQKVEFLVSFYNNEISEKSEIFDDQFSVERPDGSNFTLKIRSTKLEDSAMYFCATDRDSPLHFGNGTRLTVT.

The rearrangement uses TRBV7-2 and TRBJ2-7; 7 bases agree with TRBD2. Trimming cost V 5 bases and J 2 bases; bases outside gene matches: 9. CDR3 length: 15 residues. Germline V lookup: CDR1 SGHTA, CDR2 FQGNSA. The CDR3 region is CASSQVAGSAYEQYF. In DNA form, the CDR3 reads TGTGCCAGCAGCCAAGTAGCGGGCTCCGCCTACGAGCAGTACTTC.